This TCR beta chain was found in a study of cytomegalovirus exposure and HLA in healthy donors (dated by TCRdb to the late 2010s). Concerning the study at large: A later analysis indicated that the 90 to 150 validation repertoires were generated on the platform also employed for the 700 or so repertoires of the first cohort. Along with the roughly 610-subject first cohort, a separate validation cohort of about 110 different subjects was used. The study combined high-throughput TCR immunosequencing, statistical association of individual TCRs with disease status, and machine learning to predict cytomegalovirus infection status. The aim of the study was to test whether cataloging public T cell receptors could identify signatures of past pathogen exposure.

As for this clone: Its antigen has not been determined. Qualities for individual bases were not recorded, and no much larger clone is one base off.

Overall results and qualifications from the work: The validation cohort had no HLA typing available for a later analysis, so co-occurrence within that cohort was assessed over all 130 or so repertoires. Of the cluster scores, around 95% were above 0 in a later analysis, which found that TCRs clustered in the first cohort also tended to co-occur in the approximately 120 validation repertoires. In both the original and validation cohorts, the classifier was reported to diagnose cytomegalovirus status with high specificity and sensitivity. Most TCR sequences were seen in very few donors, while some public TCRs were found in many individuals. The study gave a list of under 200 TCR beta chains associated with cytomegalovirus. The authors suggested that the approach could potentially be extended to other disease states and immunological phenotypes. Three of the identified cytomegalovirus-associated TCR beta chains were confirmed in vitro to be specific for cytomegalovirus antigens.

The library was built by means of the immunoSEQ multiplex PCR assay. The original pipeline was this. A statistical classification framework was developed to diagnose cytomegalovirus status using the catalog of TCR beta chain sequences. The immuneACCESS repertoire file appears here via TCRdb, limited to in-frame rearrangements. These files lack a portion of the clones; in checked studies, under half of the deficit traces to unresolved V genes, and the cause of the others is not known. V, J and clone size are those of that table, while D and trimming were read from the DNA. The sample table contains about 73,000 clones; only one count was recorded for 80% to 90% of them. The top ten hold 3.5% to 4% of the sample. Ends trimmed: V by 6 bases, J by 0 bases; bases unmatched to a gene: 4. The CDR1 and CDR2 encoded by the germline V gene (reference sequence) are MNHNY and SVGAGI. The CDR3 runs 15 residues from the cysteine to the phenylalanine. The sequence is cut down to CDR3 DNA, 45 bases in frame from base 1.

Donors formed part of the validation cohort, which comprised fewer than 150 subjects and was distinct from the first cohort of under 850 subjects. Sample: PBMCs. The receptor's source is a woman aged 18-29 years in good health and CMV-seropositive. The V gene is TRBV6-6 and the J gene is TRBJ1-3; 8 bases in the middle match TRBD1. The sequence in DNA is TGTGCCAGCAGCAACAGGGGGGGCTCTGGAAACACCATATATTTT. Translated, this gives CASSNRGGSGNTIYF.